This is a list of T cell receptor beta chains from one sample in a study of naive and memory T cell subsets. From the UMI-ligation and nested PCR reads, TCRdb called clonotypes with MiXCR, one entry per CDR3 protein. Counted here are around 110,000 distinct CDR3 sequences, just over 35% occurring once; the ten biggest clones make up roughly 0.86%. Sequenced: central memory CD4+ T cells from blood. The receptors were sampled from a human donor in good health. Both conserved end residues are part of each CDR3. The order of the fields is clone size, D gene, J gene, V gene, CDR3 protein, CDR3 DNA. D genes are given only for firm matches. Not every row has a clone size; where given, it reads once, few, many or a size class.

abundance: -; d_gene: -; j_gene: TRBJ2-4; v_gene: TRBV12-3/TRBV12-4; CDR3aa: CASSSPFTAKNIQYF; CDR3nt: TGTGCCAGCAGTTCCCCTTTCACCGCCAAAAACATTCAGTACTTC
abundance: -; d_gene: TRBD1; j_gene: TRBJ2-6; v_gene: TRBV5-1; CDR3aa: CASSFPGQGTSGANVLTF; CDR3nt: TGCGCCAGCAGCTTCCCGGGACAGGGTACTTCTGGGGCCAACGTCCTGACTTTC
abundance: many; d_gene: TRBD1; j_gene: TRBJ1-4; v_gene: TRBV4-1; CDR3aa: CASSHRTRDRDSRGTNEKLFF; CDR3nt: TGCGCCAGCAGCCACCGAACCCGGGACAGGGATTCGAGGGGAACTAATGAAAAACTGTTTTTT
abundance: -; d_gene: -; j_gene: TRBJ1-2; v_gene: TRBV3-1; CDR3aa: CASSQEPHGYTF; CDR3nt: TGTGCCAGCAGCCAGGAGCCTCATGGCTACACCTTC
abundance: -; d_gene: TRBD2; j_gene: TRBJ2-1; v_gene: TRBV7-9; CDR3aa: CASVGTSGMGEQFF; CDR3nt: TGTGCCAGCGTCGGGACTAGCGGGATGGGTGAGCAGTTCTTC
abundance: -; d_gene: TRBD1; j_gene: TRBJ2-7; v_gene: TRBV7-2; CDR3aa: CASSRPQGASSYEQYF; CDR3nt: TGTGCCAGCAGCCGACCGCAGGGGGCGAGCTCCTACGAGCAGTACTTC
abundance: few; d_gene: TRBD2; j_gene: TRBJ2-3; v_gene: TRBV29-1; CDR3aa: CSVAAGLEATTQYF; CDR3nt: TGCAGCGTTGCGGCGGGACTAGAGGCAACTACGCAGTATTTT
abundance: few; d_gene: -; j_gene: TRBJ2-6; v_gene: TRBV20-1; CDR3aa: CSARRWSGANVLTF; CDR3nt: TGCAGTGCTAGAAGGTGGTCTGGGGCCAACGTCCTGACTTTC
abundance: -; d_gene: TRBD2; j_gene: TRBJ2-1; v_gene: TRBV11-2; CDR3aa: CASSLAHTTSGRAQFF; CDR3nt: TGTGCCAGCAGCTTAGCCCACACAACTAGCGGGAGAGCTCAGTTCTTC
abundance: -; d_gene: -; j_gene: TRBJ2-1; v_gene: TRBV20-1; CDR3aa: CSALSRGHSYNEQFF; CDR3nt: TGCAGTGCACTGTCGAGGGGCCACTCCTACAATGAGCAGTTCTTC
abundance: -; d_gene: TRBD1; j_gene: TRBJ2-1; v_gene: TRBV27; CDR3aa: CASSVRQGYYPNEQFF; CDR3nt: TGTGCCAGCAGTGTACGACAGGGATACTATCCAAATGAGCAGTTCTTC
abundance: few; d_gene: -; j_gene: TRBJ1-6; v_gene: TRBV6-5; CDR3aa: CASSYSSGHNSPLHF; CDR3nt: TGTGCCAGCAGTTACTCAAGCGGCCATAATTCACCCCTCCACTTT
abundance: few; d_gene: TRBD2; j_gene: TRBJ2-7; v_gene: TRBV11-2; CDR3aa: CASSLGLAGRAYEQYF; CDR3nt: TGTGCCAGCAGCTTAGGCCTAGCGGGACGAGCCTACGAGCAGTACTTC
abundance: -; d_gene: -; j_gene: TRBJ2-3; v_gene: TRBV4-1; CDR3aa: CASSQDQSTDTQYF; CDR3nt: TGCGCCAGCAGCCAAGACCAGAGCACAGATACGCAGTATTTT
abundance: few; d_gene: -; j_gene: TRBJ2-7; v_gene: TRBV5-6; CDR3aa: CASSPPGPASYEQYF; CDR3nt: TGTGCCAGCAGCCCCCCGGGACCTGCTTCCTACGAGCAGTACTTC
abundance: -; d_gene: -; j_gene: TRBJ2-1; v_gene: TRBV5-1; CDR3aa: CASSLGGNSHEQFF; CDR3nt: TGCGCCAGCAGCTTAGGCGGGAATAGCCATGAGCAGTTCTTC
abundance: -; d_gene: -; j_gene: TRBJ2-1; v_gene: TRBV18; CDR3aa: CASSPPGTPYNEQFF; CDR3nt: TGTGCCAGCTCACCACCCGGGACGCCGTACAATGAGCAGTTCTTC
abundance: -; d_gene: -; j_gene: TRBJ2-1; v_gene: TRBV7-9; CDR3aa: CASSLGVTFNEQFF; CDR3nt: TGTGCCAGCAGCTTAGGAGTCACATTCAATGAGCAGTTCTTC
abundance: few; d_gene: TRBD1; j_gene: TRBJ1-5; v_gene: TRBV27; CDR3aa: CASRLTGTGAPSGNQPQHF; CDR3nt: TGTGCCAGCAGACTCACCGGGACAGGGGCCCCCTCGGGCAATCAGCCCCAGCATTTT
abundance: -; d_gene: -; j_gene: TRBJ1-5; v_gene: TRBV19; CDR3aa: CASASRFLREDQPQHF; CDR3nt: TGTGCCAGTGCCAGCCGGTTCCTCAGGGAAGATCAGCCCCAGCATTTT
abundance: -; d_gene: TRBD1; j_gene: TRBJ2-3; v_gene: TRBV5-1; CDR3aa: CASSFGTGAPTDTQYF; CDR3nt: TGCGCCAGCAGCTTTGGGACAGGGGCTCCCACAGATACGCAGTATTTT
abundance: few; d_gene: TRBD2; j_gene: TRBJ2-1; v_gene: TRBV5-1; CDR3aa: CASGGGNSYNEQFF; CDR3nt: TGCGCCAGCGGGGGGGGAAACTCCTACAATGAGCAGTTCTTC
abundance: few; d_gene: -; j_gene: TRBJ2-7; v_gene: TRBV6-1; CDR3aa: CASRNQGFYEQYF; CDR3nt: TGTGCCAGCAGAAATCAGGGGTTCTACGAGCAGTACTTC
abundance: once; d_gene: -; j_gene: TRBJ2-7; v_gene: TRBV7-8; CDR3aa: CASSSSGSYEQYF; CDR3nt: TGTGCCAGCAGCTCCTCCGGGTCCTACGAGCAGTACTTC
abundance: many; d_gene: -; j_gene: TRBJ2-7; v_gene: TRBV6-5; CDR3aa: CASSSPGALSYEQYF; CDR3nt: TGTGCCAGCAGTTCCCCTGGAGCCCTCTCCTACGAGCAGTACTTC
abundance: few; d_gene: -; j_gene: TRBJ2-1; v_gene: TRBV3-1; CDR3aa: CASSQVEGLAEQFF; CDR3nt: TGTGCCAGCAGCCAAGTTGAAGGGCTCGCTGAGCAGTTCTTC
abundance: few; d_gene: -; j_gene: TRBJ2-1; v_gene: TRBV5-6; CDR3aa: CASSFRTYEQFF; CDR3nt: TGTGCCAGCAGCTTCCGGACATATGAGCAGTTCTTC
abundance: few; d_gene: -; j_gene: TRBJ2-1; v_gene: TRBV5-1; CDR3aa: CASSLAIANGVSEQFF; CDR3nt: TGCGCCAGCAGCTTGGCCATCGCCAACGGGGTCAGTGAGCAGTTCTTC
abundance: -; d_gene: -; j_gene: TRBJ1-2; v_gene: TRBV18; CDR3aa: CASSPEAPNYGYTF; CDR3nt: TGTGCCAGCTCACCAGAAGCTCCTAACTATGGCTACACCTTC
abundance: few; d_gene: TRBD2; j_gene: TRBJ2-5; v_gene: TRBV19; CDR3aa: CASSIGTSGRQETQYF; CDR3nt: TGTGCCAGTAGTATCGGGACTAGCGGACGCCAAGAGACCCAGTACTTC
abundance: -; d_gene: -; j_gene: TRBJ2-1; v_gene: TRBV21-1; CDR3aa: CASSKSGGSNYNEQFF; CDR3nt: TGTGCCAGCAGCAAAAGCGGCGGGTCGAACTACAATGAGCAGTTCTTC
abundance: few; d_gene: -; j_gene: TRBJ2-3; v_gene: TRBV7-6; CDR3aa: CASSPGNRVNADTQYF; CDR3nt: TGTGCCAGCAGCCCCGGTAACAGGGTCAACGCAGATACGCAGTATTTT
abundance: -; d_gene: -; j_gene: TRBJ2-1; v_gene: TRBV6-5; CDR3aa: CASSPTAYNEQFF; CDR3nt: TGTGCCAGCAGCCCCACAGCTTACAATGAGCAGTTCTTC
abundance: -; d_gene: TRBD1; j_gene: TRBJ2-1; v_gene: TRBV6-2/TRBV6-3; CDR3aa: CASSFGQGKQFF; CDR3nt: TGTGCCAGCAGTTTCGGACAGGGCAAGCAGTTCTTC
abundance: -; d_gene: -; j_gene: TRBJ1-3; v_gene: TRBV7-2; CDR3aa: CASSLDRRDTIYF; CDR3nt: TGTGCCAGCAGCTTAGACAGGAGGGACACCATATATTTT
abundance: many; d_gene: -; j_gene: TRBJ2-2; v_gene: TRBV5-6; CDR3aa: CASSRYSANTGELFF; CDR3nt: TGTGCCAGCAGCCGATATTCGGCGAACACCGGGGAGCTGTTTTTT
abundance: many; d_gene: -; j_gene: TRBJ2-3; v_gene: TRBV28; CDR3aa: CASSFFSGSSDTQYF; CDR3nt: TGTGCCAGCAGTTTTTTTTCTGGAAGCAGCGATACGCAGTATTTT
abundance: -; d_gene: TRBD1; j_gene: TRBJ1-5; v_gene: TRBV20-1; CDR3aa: CSAPPRTGGGQPQHF; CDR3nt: TGCAGTGCTCCCCCCCGGACAGGGGGCGGCCAGCCCCAGCATTTT
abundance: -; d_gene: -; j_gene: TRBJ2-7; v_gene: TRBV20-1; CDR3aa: CSARIGAWGQYF; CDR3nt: TGCAGTGCCAGGATTGGAGCTTGGGGGCAGTACTTC
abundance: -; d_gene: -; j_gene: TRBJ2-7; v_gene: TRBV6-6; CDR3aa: CASSSSGQSSYEQYF; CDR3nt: TGTGCCAGCAGTTCCTCAGGACAGAGCTCCTACGAGCAGTACTTC
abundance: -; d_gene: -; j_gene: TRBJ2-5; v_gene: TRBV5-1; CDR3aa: CASSLGQRETQYF; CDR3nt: TGCGCCAGCAGCTTGGGTCAGAGAGAGACCCAGTACTTC
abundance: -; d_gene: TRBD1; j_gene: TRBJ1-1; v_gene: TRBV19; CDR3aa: CASSILGTGATNTEAFF; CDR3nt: TGTGCCAGTAGTATACTGGGGACAGGGGCTACGAACACTGAAGCTTTCTTT
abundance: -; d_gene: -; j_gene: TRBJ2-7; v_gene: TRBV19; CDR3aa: CASSSPGTTYEQYF; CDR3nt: TGTGCCAGTAGTTCCCCAGGGACCACCTACGAGCAGTACTTC
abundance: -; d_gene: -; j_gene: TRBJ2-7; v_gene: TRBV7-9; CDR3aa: CASSLAQGRGAYEQYF; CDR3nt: TGTGCCAGCAGCTTAGCTCAGGGCAGGGGGGCCTACGAGCAGTACTTC
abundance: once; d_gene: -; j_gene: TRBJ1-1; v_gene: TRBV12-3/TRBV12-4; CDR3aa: CASKFGGHGTEAFF; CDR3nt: TGTGCCAGCAAATTCGGGGGGCATGGCACTGAAGCTTTCTTT
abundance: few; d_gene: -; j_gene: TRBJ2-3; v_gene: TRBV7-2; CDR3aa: CASSWGAGALADTQYF; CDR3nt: TGTGCCAGCAGCTGGGGGGCGGGAGCTCTTGCAGATACGCAGTATTTT